Sequencing of this T cell receptor beta chain was carried out in a study of blood T cell repertoires in COVID-19. Study information: PBMCs, B-cell-depleted T cells, or T cells were the source of the cDNA or gDNA that made up the material.

The V end was cut by 4 bases, the J end by 4 bases, with 17 bases between. The CDR3 runs 15 residues. Germline lookup yields CDR1 SGHNT and CDR2 YYREEE (reference sequence). Under the authors' procedure: Nucleated cell number was recorded as an estimate derived from reference gene primer amplification. The method was immunoSEQ multiplex PCR; TCRdb's version includes in-frame clones alone and lacks a portion of them. Clone size and V and J calls were adopted from that table, with D and trimming inferred from the DNA. The top ten clones hold roughly 15% of a sample with 100,000 to 150,000 clones, roughly 83% of them seen once.

The chain has TRBV5-4 and TRBJ2-5, with D perhaps matching TRBD2 (7 bases). Sequenced sample: peripheral blood. The TCR originated in a woman of 80 years or more with acute or convalescent COVID-19. CDR3 residues: CASSPPTGGGETQYF. CDR3 nucleotides: TGTGCCAGCAGCCCCCCGACAGGCGGGGGAGAGACCCAGTACTTC.